Listed below are T cell receptor beta chains from one sample, sequenced in a study of blood T cell repertoires in COVID-19. Using immunoSEQ multiplex PCR, the repertoire was profiled, and TCRdb retains in-frame clones only, with some absent. The data contain more than 250,000 clones, approximately 83% of them seen just once; the ten biggest clones take up 2.1%. The material sequenced was peripheral blood. These receptors all come from a woman in her thirties who had recovered from COVID-19. Both conserved end residues are part of each CDR3. D genes are given only for firm matches. Clone size appears in some rows only: once, few, many, or a class for an expanded clone.

-	TRBV7-9	TRBD1	TRBJ2-2	TGTGCCAGCAGCTTAGCCGGGACAGGGCATAACACCGGGGAGCTGTTTTTT	CASSLAGTGHNTGELFF
-	TRBV6-1	TRBD2	TRBJ2-5	TGTGCCAGCAGTGAAGGAGCGGGGGCCAAGGGGATCGAGACCCAGTACTTC	CASSEGAGAKGIETQYF
-	TRBV5-1	TRBD1	TRBJ2-3	TGCGCCAGCAGCCCCCGGGACAGGGGCGATCCAGATACGCAGTATTTT	CASSPRDRGDPDTQYF
-	TRBV7-7	-	TRBJ1-5	TGTGCTAGCAGCTTAGGCTTGGTATCTTGGGGGCATCAGCCCCAGCATTTT	CASSLGLVSWGHQPQHF
-	TRBV5-4	TRBD2	TRBJ2-2	TGTGCCAGCAGCTTGCGATGGACTAGCGTGAACACCGGGGAGCTGTTTTTT	CASSLRWTSVNTGELFF
once	TRBV10-3	-	TRBJ1-1	TGTGCCATTGCGGGGGGCGCGCACACTGAAGCTTTCTTT	CAIAGGAHTEAFF
-	TRBV5-1	-	TRBJ2-7	TGCGCCAGCAGCTTGGCTGGCGGGGCCTACGAGCAGTACTTC	CASSLAGGAYEQYF
-	TRBV2	-	TRBJ2-2	TGTGCCAGCATCGCGGACACAGCCGCCGGGGAGCTGTTTTTT	CASIADTAAGELFF
-	TRBV12-3/TRBV12-4	-	TRBJ1-1	TGTGCCAGCAGTCCACGGGACACTGAAGCTTTCTTT	CASSPRDTEAFF
-	TRBV27	TRBD1	TRBJ1-2	TGTGCCAGCAGTTTCCGCAGGGGGAATAACTATGGCTACACCTTC	CASSFRRGNNYGYTF
-	TRBV5-5	-	TRBJ2-7	TGTGCCAGCAGCTTCCTTTCCTACGAGCAGTACTTC	CASSFLSYEQYF
-	TRBV19	-	TRBJ1-4	TGTGCCAGTAGTGATTACAGGTTTGAAAAACTGTTTTTT	CASSDYRFEKLFF
once	TRBV7-3	-	TRBJ2-6	TGTGCCAGCAGCTTACAGAGGAATTCTGGGGCCAACGTCCTGACTTTC	CASSLQRNSGANVLTF
-	TRBV30	TRBD1	TRBJ1-2	TGTGCCTGGCACTACAGGGGGCGCGGCTACACCTTC	CAWHYRGRGYTF
-	TRBV10-3	-	TRBJ2-7	TGTGCCATCAGTGATGGGGACACCTCCTACGAGCAGTACTTC	CAISDGDTSYEQYF
-	TRBV7-8	-	TRBJ1-2	TGTGCCAGCAGCTCTACAGGGCCACGAGCTGGCTACACCTTC	CASSSTGPRAGYTF
-	TRBV2	-	TRBJ2-1	TGTGCCAGCAGTGGGGGAGGAGTGGTGAATGAGCAGTTCTTC	CASSGGGVVNEQFF